This T cell receptor beta chain was recorded in a study of control samples from healthy donors and cancer patients (dated by TCRdb to about 2020). Receptors were amplified or captured by the immunoSEQ multiplex PCR assay. Sourced from immuneACCESS, this table was stored by TCRdb with only in-frame sequences that have V and J called. A share of the clones is absent; for the studies checked, an unresolved V gene accounts for under half, and the remainder has no known explanation. In all, the sample holds 35,000 to 45,000 clones, and less than 85% of those were seen once. The ten largest account for about 45% of the sample. Trimming at the junction amounts to 0 bases on V and 0 bases on J, and the germline ends lie 12 bases apart. Including cysteine and phenylalanine, the CDR3 has 17 amino acids. Kept here is only the CDR3 DNA, which spans 51 bases and is read in frame from base 1. CDR1 and CDR2, per the germline V gene, are MGHRA and YSYEKL.

Turning to this clone: There is no known antigen for this receptor. No qualities accompany the bases; no much larger clone lies one base away.

Sequencing was performed on blood. The source is a man in his sixties in good health. The chain is made from TRBV4-1 and TRBJ2-1; the D gene is tentatively TRBD1 or TRBD2, each matching 6 bases. Here is the DNA: TGCGCCAGCAGCCAAGATTGGGGGGCAAGCTCCTACAATGAGCAGTTCTTC. It specifies CASSQDWGASSYNEQFF.